This T cell receptor beta chain was documented in a study of blood T cell repertoires in COVID-19. Study summary: T cells, B-cell-depleted T cells, or PBMCs supplied cDNA or gDNA.

J lost 8 bases, V lost 0 bases, and 6 bases had no gene match. The CDR3 totals 16 residues. CDR1 is KGHSH and CDR2 is LQKENI in the germline V gene. Participants, about 18 to 90 years old, spanned 25 or so US areas. Recovery meant two consecutive negative NP/OP PCR tests, professional clearance, or resolved symptoms. Source study methods: Estimates of nucleated cell counts were drawn from the amplification of reference gene primers. Libraries were prepared by immunoSEQ multiplex PCR; TCRdb keeps only in-frame clonotypes and omits some of them. D and trimming were read from the DNA, whereas the V and J calls and clone size are those reported in that table. The repertoire holds over 250,000 clones, with around 89% as singletons.

The specimen was PBMCs or T cells enriched from blood (not recorded which). The chain has TRBV18 and TRBJ2-1; 11 nucleotides align to TRBD1. The TCR comes from a man aged 40-49 years who had recovered from COVID-19. CDR3 nucleotide sequence: TGTGCCAGCTCACCACCACCGGGACAGGGGGGTCATGAGCAGTTCTTC. It translates to CASSPPPGQGGHEQFF.